The rows below give T cell receptor beta chains drawn from one sample of a study of cytomegalovirus exposure and HLA in healthy donors. Data came from immunoSEQ multiplex PCR; TCRdb stores just in-frame clones and leaves some out. Found here are some 200,000 clones, 65% to 80% of them singletons; the top ten hold 1.5% to 2%. Sequencing was carried out using PBMCs. The receptors shown here come from a man aged 50-60 years in good health and CMV-seronegative. CDR3s include the opening cysteine and the closing phenylalanine or tryptophan. Fields, in order: D gene, CDR3 length, V gene, clone size, J gene, CDR3 protein, CDR3 DNA. A D gene is named only where the DNA matches it firmly. Expanded clones are given a class, and other clones once, few, many or no size at all.

D gene: NA; CDR3 length: 15; V gene: TRBV18; clone size: NA; J gene: TRBJ1-1; CDR3 protein: CASSPTAQGNTEAFF; CDR3 DNA: TGTGCCAGCTCACCAACTGCTCAGGGGAACACTGAAGCTTTCTTT
D gene: NA; CDR3 length: 14; V gene: TRBV25-1; clone size: NA; J gene: TRBJ2-7; CDR3 protein: CASSIQGLSYEQYF; CDR3 DNA: TGTGCCAGCAGTATACAGGGTCTTTCCTACGAGCAGTACTTC
D gene: NA; CDR3 length: 13; V gene: TRBV9; clone size: NA; J gene: TRBJ2-1; CDR3 protein: CASSVGSPHEQFF; CDR3 DNA: TGTGCCAGCAGCGTAGGTAGTCCCCATGAGCAGTTCTTC
D gene: NA; CDR3 length: 13; V gene: TRBV27; clone size: once; J gene: TRBJ2-7; CDR3 protein: CASTGGNSYEQYF; CDR3 DNA: TGTGCCAGCACCGGGGGAAACTCCTACGAGCAGTACTTC
D gene: NA; CDR3 length: 15; V gene: TRBV5-5; clone size: NA; J gene: TRBJ2-3; CDR3 protein: CASRLPGGETDTQYF; CDR3 DNA: TGTGCCAGCAGACTCCCTGGCGGAGAGACAGATACGCAGTATTTT
D gene: NA; CDR3 length: 10; V gene: TRBV6-6; clone size: NA; J gene: TRBJ1-2; CDR3 protein: CATSGGGYTF; CDR3 DNA: TGTGCCACCAGCGGGGGTGGCTACACCTTC
D gene: NA; CDR3 length: 15; V gene: TRBV30; clone size: few; J gene: TRBJ1-2; CDR3 protein: CAWYRVPEASYGYTF; CDR3 DNA: TGTGCCTGGTACAGGGTCCCCGAAGCCTCCTATGGCTACACCTTC
D gene: NA; CDR3 length: 13; V gene: TRBV9; clone size: NA; J gene: TRBJ2-7; CDR3 protein: CASSAETYYEQYF; CDR3 DNA: TGTGCCAGCAGCGCCGAGACATATTACGAGCAGTACTTC
D gene: NA; CDR3 length: 16; V gene: TRBV4-1; clone size: NA; J gene: TRBJ2-2; CDR3 protein: CASSQEGQGIAGELFF; CDR3 DNA: TGCGCCAGCAGCCAAGAGGGGCAGGGGATCGCCGGGGAGCTGTTTTTT
D gene: NA; CDR3 length: 16; V gene: TRBV7-2; clone size: NA; J gene: TRBJ1-4; CDR3 protein: CASSPGGALTGEKLFF; CDR3 DNA: TGTGCCAGCAGCCCGGGGGGCGCGCTTACGGGGGAAAAACTGTTTTTT
D gene: TRBD1; CDR3 length: 14; V gene: TRBV4-1; clone size: NA; J gene: TRBJ1-5; CDR3 protein: CASSPGQNNQPQHF; CDR3 DNA: TGCGCCAGCAGCCCGGGACAGAACAATCAGCCCCAGCATTTT
D gene: TRBD1; CDR3 length: 15; V gene: TRBV28; clone size: NA; J gene: TRBJ2-7; CDR3 protein: CASSPPDRPTYEQYF; CDR3 DNA: TGTGCCAGCAGTCCACCGGACAGGCCGACCTACGAGCAGTACTTC
D gene: TRBD2; CDR3 length: 16; V gene: TRBV7-3; clone size: NA; J gene: TRBJ2-3; CDR3 protein: CASSLAGTSGRDTQYF; CDR3 DNA: TGTGCCAGCAGCTTAGCTGGGACTAGCGGACGGGATACGCAGTATTTT
D gene: TRBD1; CDR3 length: 15; V gene: TRBV5-1; clone size: NA; J gene: TRBJ2-7; CDR3 protein: CASSFRQGASYEQYF; CDR3 DNA: TGCGCCAGCAGCTTTAGACAGGGGGCCTCCTACGAGCAGTACTTC
D gene: TRBD2; CDR3 length: 18; V gene: TRBV28; clone size: few; J gene: TRBJ2-7; CDR3 protein: CASSTPGLAGGISYEQYF; CDR3 DNA: TGTGCCAGCAGTACGCCGGGACTAGCGGGAGGAATCTCCTACGAGCAGTACTTC
D gene: NA; CDR3 length: 14; V gene: TRBV27; clone size: NA; J gene: TRBJ2-3; CDR3 protein: CASTGLADTDTQYF; CDR3 DNA: TGTGCCAGCACGGGTTTAGCGGACACAGATACGCAGTATTTT
D gene: NA; CDR3 length: 14; V gene: TRBV5-4; clone size: NA; J gene: TRBJ2-5; CDR3 protein: CASSFGRDQETQYF; CDR3 DNA: TGTGCCAGCAGCTTTGGCAGGGACCAAGAGACCCAGTACTTC
D gene: TRBD2; CDR3 length: 17; V gene: TRBV9; clone size: few; J gene: TRBJ2-2; CDR3 protein: CASSVLLAVSNTGELFF; CDR3 DNA: TGTGCCAGCAGCGTACTCCTAGCGGTTTCGAACACCGGGGAGCTGTTTTTT
D gene: NA; CDR3 length: 15; V gene: TRBV19; clone size: NA; J gene: TRBJ2-7; CDR3 protein: CASSIDAGQSYEQYF; CDR3 DNA: TGTGCCAGTAGTATTGACGCGGGCCAGTCCTACGAGCAGTACTTC
D gene: NA; CDR3 length: 12; V gene: TRBV5-4; clone size: NA; J gene: TRBJ2-1; CDR3 protein: CASSSFRGEQFF; CDR3 DNA: TGTGCCAGCAGCTCCTTTAGGGGGGAGCAGTTCTTC
D gene: NA; CDR3 length: 14; V gene: TRBV5-4; clone size: NA; J gene: TRBJ2-7; CDR3 protein: CASSLGTVSYEQYF; CDR3 DNA: TGTGCCAGCAGCTTGGGGACAGTCTCCTACGAGCAGTACTTC